The rows below give T cell receptor beta chains drawn from one sample of a study of T cells in tumors after PD-1 blockade. Repertoires were generated with immunoSEQ multiplex PCR, while TCRdb's copy carries only in-frame clones and drops some. The top ten hold approximately 4.5% of the sample, which has 60,000 to 70,000 clones, about 74% seen once. The source material was PBMCs, sampled after anti-PD-1 treatment. These receptors all stem from a human donor with basal cell carcinoma. Each CDR3 is given with its conserved first and last residue. D genes are given only for firm matches. Rows give clone size only sometimes, using once, few, many, or a class for an expanded clone.

DNA	CDR3	D	V	J	size
TGTGCCAGCAGCGTAGAGGGCCCTCATAGTAGGGATGACACCATATATTTT	CASSVEGPHSRDDTIYF	-	TRBV9	TRBJ1-3	-
TGCGCCAGCAGTGAGGGGCAGAACTATAATTCACCCCTCCACTTT	CASSEGQNYNSPLHF	-	TRBV10-2	TRBJ1-6	once
TGCGCCAGCAGACGGGGACCCAACAATGAGCAGTTCTTC	CASRRGPNNEQFF	-	TRBV5-1	TRBJ2-1	-
TGTGCCAGCAGTTTGCGGGACAGGGTACAAGCTTTCTTT	CASSLRDRVQAFF	TRBD1	TRBV12-3/TRBV12-4	TRBJ1-1	-
TGTGCCGGGGGGGACAGGGTCTATGGCTACACCTTC	CAGGDRVYGYTF	TRBD1	TRBV19	TRBJ1-2	-
TGCGCCAGCAGTCGGGGGACTGAAGCTTTCTTT	CASSRGTEAFF	-	TRBV10-1	TRBJ1-1	-
TGTGCCAGCAGCCCCCGGGGGGGGGACACCGGGGAGCTGTTTTTT	CASSPRGGDTGELFF	TRBD2	TRBV5-4	TRBJ2-2	-
TGTGCCAGCAAACCGACAGGGACGGGCTATGGCTACACCTTC	CASKPTGTGYGYTF	TRBD1	TRBV6-5	TRBJ1-2	-
TGTGCCACCAAACGACTAGCGGGGGGCTTTTACAATGAGCAGTTCTTC	CATKRLAGGFYNEQFF	TRBD2	TRBV19	TRBJ2-1	-
TGTGCCACCAGCAGAACCTCCACTTACGAGCAGTACTTC	CATSRTSTYEQYF	-	TRBV15	TRBJ2-7	-
TGTGCCAGCAGACCTGGACTTAACACCGGGGAGCTGTTTTTT	CASRPGLNTGELFF	-	TRBV27	TRBJ2-2	few
TGTGCCAGCAGCTCCGACGCCGGGACACCCTTAAACATTCAGTACTTC	CASSSDAGTPLNIQYF	-	TRBV5-4	TRBJ2-4	-
TGTGCCAGCAGCTTAGAGCCCCCCCACGAGCAGTACTTC	CASSLEPPHEQYF	-	TRBV7-2	TRBJ2-7	-
TGTGCCAGCAGCTTTTACGGGGGGCCGACAGATACGCAGTATTTT	CASSFYGGPTDTQYF	-	TRBV7-2	TRBJ2-3	-
TGTGCCAGCAGGGAAGGGCAGGGAAACACCGGGGAGCTGTTTTTT	CASREGQGNTGELFF	-	TRBV28	TRBJ2-2	-
TGTGCCAGTAGTACCCCGACAGGGAGCTTCTTGGGGGAGCTGTTTTTT	CASSTPTGSFLGELFF	TRBD1	TRBV19	TRBJ2-2	-
TGTGCCAGCTCACCTCCACGGGTGATGGGGAGAGGAGAGACCCAGTACTTC	CASSPPRVMGRGETQYF	-	TRBV18	TRBJ2-5	once
TGTGCCTTTTTACCCCTGATGCGGGAGCAGTACTTC	CAFLPLMREQYF	-	TRBV30	TRBJ2-7	-
TGTGCCAGCAGCCAAGGTCTGCGTAGCGGGGGGACAGATACGCAGTATTTT	CASSQGLRSGGTDTQYF	TRBD2	TRBV14	TRBJ2-3	once
TGTGCCAGCTCACCGTACTCCAACTATGGCTACACCTTC	CASSPYSNYGYTF	-	TRBV18	TRBJ1-2	once
TGCAGCGTTGACCTGAGAGGGTCCCAGCATTTT	CSVDLRGSQHF	-	TRBV29-1	TRBJ1-5	-
TGTGCCAGCAGCTTGGCCGTTTCGGGGCGGGGGGACTATGGCTACACCTTC	CASSLAVSGRGDYGYTF	-	TRBV5-5	TRBJ1-2	-
TGTGCCAGCAGTTTCCCAGTCTCTACCTACGAGCAGTACTTC	CASSFPVSTYEQYF	-	TRBV28	TRBJ2-7	-
TGTGCCACCAGCAGGGGCGGGGCTAATGAAAAACTGTTTTTT	CATSRGGANEKLFF	-	TRBV15	TRBJ1-4	-
TGTGCCAGTAGTATATTCGGGGTCCTCTATGGCTACACCTTC	CASSIFGVLYGYTF	-	TRBV19	TRBJ1-2	once
TGTGCCAGCAGCCAAGTCGGACAAGAGACCCAGTACTTC	CASSQVGQETQYF	-	TRBV3-1/TRBV3-2	TRBJ2-5	-
TGTGCCAGCAGTTCCCGGCAGGGGCGCTACGAGCAGTACTTC	CASSSRQGRYEQYF	-	TRBV27	TRBJ2-7	-
TGTGCCAGCAGCTTAGCCCAGGCAGGGTGGGTTATCAATTCACCCCTCCACTTT	CASSLAQAGWVINSPLHF	-	TRBV7-8	TRBJ1-6	-
TGTGCCTGGGCACAGGCTGGTTGGGGCGAAGCTTTCTTT	CAWAQAGWGEAFF	-	TRBV30	TRBJ1-1	-
TGTGCCAGCAGTGAAATAGGGGGATACACTGAAGCTTTCTTT	CASSEIGGYTEAFF	-	TRBV2	TRBJ1-1	-
TGTGCCAGCAGTGAAGGGGGGGACAATCAGCCCCAGCATTTT	CASSEGGDNQPQHF	-	TRBV6-1	TRBJ1-5	-
TGTGCCTGGACTTCAGAGCCGCTCTATGGCTACACCTTC	CAWTSEPLYGYTF	-	TRBV30	TRBJ1-2	-
TGTGCCAGCAGTGAGGAGGGGAGCACCGGGGAGCTGTTTTTT	CASSEEGSTGELFF	-	TRBV6-4	TRBJ2-2	-
TGTGCCAGCAGTTTACTAACTGGCGGTAACTATGGCTACACCTTC	CASSLLTGGNYGYTF	-	TRBV28	TRBJ1-2	-
TGTGCCAGCAGCCTCCCGGGACGGTTAAGCTCCTATAATTCACCCCTCCACTTT	CASSLPGRLSSYNSPLHF	-	TRBV28	TRBJ1-6	-